A selection of T cell receptor beta chains follows, all from one sample in a study of cytomegalovirus exposure and HLA in healthy donors. Some clones are missing from TCRdb's copy, which holds only in-frame ones; the method was immunoSEQ multiplex PCR. The sample holds around 240,000 clones, 90% seen once. Sequences were obtained from PBMCs. The receptors shown here come from a young woman in good health and CMV-seronegative. CDR3s include the opening cysteine and the closing phenylalanine or tryptophan. The size field is filled for only some rows; it gives once, few, many or a size class.

J gene	clone size	V gene	CDR3 protein
TRBJ2-3	.	TRBV4-1	CASSFRTGPSTDTQYF
TRBJ2-2	.	TRBV14	CASSQDRLLHTGELFF
TRBJ2-3	.	TRBV6-4	CASSDSSGGSTDTQYF
TRBJ1-2	.	TRBV28	CASSFSPAAWTVQGYGYTF
TRBJ2-5	once	TRBV4-1	CASSPMTGDQTQYF
TRBJ1-2	.	TRBV19	CASSTRQAPSYTF
TRBJ1-5	.	TRBV19	CASTAGQGPNQPQHF
TRBJ2-5	once	TRBV7-2	CASSPGQRLQETQYF
TRBJ2-1	.	TRBV27	CASSITSGGVYEQFF
TRBJ2-7	.	TRBV28	CASTTLSGGTQYF
TRBJ2-7	.	TRBV28	CASSNSDSYEQYF
TRBJ1-5	.	TRBV6-1	CASSLSRGSNQPQHF
TRBJ2-2	.	TRBV11-3	CASSPQGDTGELFF
TRBJ1-2	.	TRBV7-9	CASSLTQSYYGYTF
TRBJ2-1	.	TRBV7-2	CASSPRTSFNEQFF